This passage covers 9 T cell receptor beta chains from one sample sequenced in a study of T cells in Graves' hyperthyroidism and ophthalmopathy. It was RNA transcripts that yielded the amplified TCR beta CDR3 regions. First-round RT-PCR of the TCR CDR3 relied on the HTBI primer set. MiXCR was run by TCRdb on the multiplex PCR reads, yielding one entry per CDR3 protein. The repertoire includes a few hundred thousand distinct CDR3 sequences, more than 15% of them detected once, and around 7.8% sits in the top ten. Sequenced: blood. These receptors originate from a woman in her 30s with Graves' hyperthyroidism.

This clonotype was observed at least ten times. The chain joins TRBV20-1 to TRBJ1-1, with a weak D call TRBD1 (6 bases). CDR1 is DFQATT and CDR2 is SNEGSKA in the germline V gene (reference sequence). The CDR3 is 14 residues long. V gave up 3 bases and J gave up 0 bases, with 11 bases separating them. This chain's CDR3 is CSASPDSMNTEAFF. Written as DNA, the CDR3 is TGCAGTGCTAGTCCGGACAGCATGAACACTGAAGCTTTCTTT.

This clonotype has a count of ten or more. The V gene is TRBV13, the J gene TRBJ1-1; TRBD1 might be the D (6 bases). Trimming pared 8 bases from V and 6 bases from J, leaving 19 bases between. From germline, CDR1 is PRHDT and CDR2 FYEKMQ (reference sequence). This CDR3 is 14 amino acids long. CDR3 amino acids: CASGDDGGDAEAFF. In nucleotides, the CDR3 is TGTGCCAGCGGCGATGATGGGGGCGACGCTGAAGCTTTCTTT. Full variable domain (missing parts from reference TRBV13 and TRBJ1-1): AAGVIQSPRHLIKEKRETATLKCYPIPRHDTVYWYQQGPGQDPQFLISFYEKMQSDKGSIPDRFSAQQFSDYHSELNMSSLELGDSALYFCASGDDGGDAEAFFGQGTRLTVV.

The chain couples TRBV2 to TRBJ2-2; 11 nucleotides agree with TRBD2. The CDR3 consists of 15 residues. The V gene's germline CDR1 is SNHLY and CDR2 FYNNEI. V trimming: 4 bases; J trimming: 6 bases; junction bases outside the gene matches: 4. CDR3 nucleotides: TGTGCCAGCAGTGGGACTAGCGGGTTACCCGGGGAGCTGTTTTTT. Its protein is CASSGTSGLPGELFF.

This clonotype was observed a handful of times. The V call is TRBV14, the J call TRBJ2-3; D ambiguous. Germline CDR1 reads SGHDN; CDR2 reads FVKESK. The CDR3 is 15 residues long. Trimming cost V 1 base and J 3 bases, with 11 bases left between them. The CDR3 DNA reads TGTGCCAGCAGCCAAGCTCCGGCCGGGACAGATACGCAGTATTTT. Amino acids: CASSQAPAGTDTQYF.

This clonotype was observed a handful of times. V usage is TRBV24-1 and J usage is TRBJ2-1; 9 bases line up with TRBD2. The germline V gene encodes CDR1 KGHDR and CDR2 SFDVKD. V was pared by 4 bases and J by 7 bases, with 7 bases of the junction left unmatched. This CDR3 contains 15 residues. DNA for the CDR3: TGTGCCACCAGTGACCGGACTAGCGACAGGAATGAGCAGTTCTTC. This sequence encodes CATSDRTSDRNEQFF.

This clonotype has a count of ten or more. The chain has TRBV28 and TRBJ2-1; D not resolved. Germline CDR1 and CDR2: MDHEN and SYDVKM. The V end was cut by 5 bases, the J end by 1 base, with 9 bases between. CDR3 length equals 14 residues. The CDR3 reads CASSRRSSYNEQFF. DNA of the CDR3: TGTGCCAGCAGTCGACGGAGTTCCTACAATGAGCAGTTCTTC.

At least ten counts were recorded for this clonotype. This chain links TRBV6-1 with TRBJ1-2; 10 bases agree with TRBD1. The CDR3 contains 14 residues. Germline V CDR1 and CDR2: MNHNS, SASEGT. V lost 5 bases and J lost 3; bases outside the gene matches: 3. CDR3 nucleotides: TGTGCCAGCAGTTATGGGACAGGGGACTATGGCTACACCTTC. It yields the protein CASSYGTGDYGYTF.

This clonotype was seen only a few times. The V gene is TRBV15, the J gene TRBJ1-4, with a possible D match to TRBD1 (6 bases). This CDR3 comprises 19 residues. Trimming pared 0 bases from V and 3 bases from J, leaving 20 bases between. CDR1 and CDR2 (germline): LNHNV, YYDKDF (reference sequence). The CDR3 DNA reads as TGTGCCACCAGCAGAGATGCCCGCCGCAGGGGAAGAGCTAATGAAAAACTGTTTTTT. Translated: CATSRDARRRGRANEKLFF.

In this sample, this clonotype turned up many times. The V and J genes are TRBV11-1 and TRBJ2-7; D perhaps matches TRBD1 (6 bases). The CDR3 consists of 12 residues. Germline assignment: CDR1 SGHAT and CDR2 FQDESV (reference sequence). Trimming removed 2 bases at V and 6 bases at J, with 8 bases between. The CDR3 is CASSLLQGEQYF. The CDR3 DNA reads as TGTGCCAGCAGCTTACTACAGGGCGAGCAGTACTTC.